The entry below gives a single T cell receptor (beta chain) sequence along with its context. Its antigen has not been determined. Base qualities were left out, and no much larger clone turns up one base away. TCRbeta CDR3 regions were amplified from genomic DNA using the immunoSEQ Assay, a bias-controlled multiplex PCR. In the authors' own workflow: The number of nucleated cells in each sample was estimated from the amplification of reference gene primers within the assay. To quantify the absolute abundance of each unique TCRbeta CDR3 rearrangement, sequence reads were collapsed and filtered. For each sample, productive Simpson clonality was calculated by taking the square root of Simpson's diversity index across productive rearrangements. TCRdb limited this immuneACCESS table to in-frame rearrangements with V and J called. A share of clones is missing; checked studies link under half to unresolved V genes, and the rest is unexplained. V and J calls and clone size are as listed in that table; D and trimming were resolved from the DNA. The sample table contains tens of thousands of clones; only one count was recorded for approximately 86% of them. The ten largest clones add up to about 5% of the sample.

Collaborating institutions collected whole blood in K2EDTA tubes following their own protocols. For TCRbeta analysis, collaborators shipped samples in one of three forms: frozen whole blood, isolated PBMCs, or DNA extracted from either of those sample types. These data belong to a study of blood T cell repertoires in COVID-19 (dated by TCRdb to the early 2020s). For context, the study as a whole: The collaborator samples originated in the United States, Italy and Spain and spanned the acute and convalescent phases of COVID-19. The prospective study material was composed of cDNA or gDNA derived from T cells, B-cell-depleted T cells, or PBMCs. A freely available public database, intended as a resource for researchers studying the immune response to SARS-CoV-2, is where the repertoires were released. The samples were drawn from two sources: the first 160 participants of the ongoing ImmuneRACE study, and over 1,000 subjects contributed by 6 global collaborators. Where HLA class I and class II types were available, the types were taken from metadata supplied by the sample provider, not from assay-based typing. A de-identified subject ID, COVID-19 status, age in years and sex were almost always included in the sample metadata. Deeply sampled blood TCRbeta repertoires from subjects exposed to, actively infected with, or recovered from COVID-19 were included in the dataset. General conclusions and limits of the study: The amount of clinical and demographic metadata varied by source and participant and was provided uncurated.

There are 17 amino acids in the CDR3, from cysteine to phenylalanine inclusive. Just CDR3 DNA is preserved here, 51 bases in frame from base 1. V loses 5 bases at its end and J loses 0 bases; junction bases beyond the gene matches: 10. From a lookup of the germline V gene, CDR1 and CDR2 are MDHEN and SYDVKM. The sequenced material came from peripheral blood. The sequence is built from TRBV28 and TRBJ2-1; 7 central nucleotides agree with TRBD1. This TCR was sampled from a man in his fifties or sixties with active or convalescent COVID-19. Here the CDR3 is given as CASSPHRGPSSYNEQFF. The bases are TGTGCCAGCAGTCCCCACAGGGGACCGAGCTCCTACAATGAGCAGTTCTTC.